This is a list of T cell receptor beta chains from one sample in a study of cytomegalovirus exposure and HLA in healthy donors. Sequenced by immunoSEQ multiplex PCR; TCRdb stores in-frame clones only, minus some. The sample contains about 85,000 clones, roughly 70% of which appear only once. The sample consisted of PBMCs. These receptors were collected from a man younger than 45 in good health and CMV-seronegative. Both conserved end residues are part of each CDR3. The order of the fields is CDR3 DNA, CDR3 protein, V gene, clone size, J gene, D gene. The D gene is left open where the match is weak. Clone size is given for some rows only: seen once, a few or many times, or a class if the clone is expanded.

TGCGCCAGCAGGGAACAGGGACATACCGGGACTAGCGGGAGGCAAGGTCAGTTCTTC | CASREQGHTGTSGRQGQFF | TRBV4-1 | few | TRBJ2-1 | TRBD2
TGTGCCAGCAGTGAAGGCGTGTGGAACTATGGCTACACCTTC | CASSEGVWNYGYTF | TRBV6-1 | few | TRBJ1-2 | -
TGTGCCAGCAGTTCCCCGACGAGGGACAGGACGAGTGAAAAACTGTTTTTT | CASSSPTRDRTSEKLFF | TRBV27 | - | TRBJ1-4 | TRBD1
TGTGCTAGTGGGCCCGGGACAGGGGAAGAGACCCAGTACTTC | CASGPGTGEETQYF | TRBV12-5 | - | TRBJ2-5 | TRBD1
TGTGCCAGCACAACAGGGATCGGAGGCAATCAGCCCCAGCATTTT | CASTTGIGGNQPQHF | TRBV2 | - | TRBJ1-5 | -
TGCAGCGAGAGGACAGGGTACAATGAGCAGTTCTTC | CSERTGYNEQFF | TRBV29-1 | - | TRBJ2-1 | TRBD1
TGTGCCAGCAGACCGCAGGGGGCAGGCAATCAGCCCCAGCATTTT | CASRPQGAGNQPQHF | TRBV27 | - | TRBJ1-5 | TRBD1
TGTGCCAGCAGGCCACAGGGGGCAGGCGAAAAACTGTTTTTT | CASRPQGAGEKLFF | TRBV27 | - | TRBJ1-4 | TRBD1
TGTGCCAGCAGCTTGTGGCAGAACACTGAAGCTTTCTTT | CASSLWQNTEAFF | TRBV5-4 | few | TRBJ1-1 | -
TGTGCCAGCAGGGGTCAGGGTGCTGAAGCTTTCTTT | CASRGQGAEAFF | TRBV2 | - | TRBJ1-1 | -
TGTGCCAGCAGTTGGACTGCTAACTATGGCTACACCTTC | CASSWTANYGYTF | TRBV2 | few | TRBJ1-2 | -
TGTGCCAGCTCCCCGCTGAATGCGGGGGACATTCAGTACTTC | CASSPLNAGDIQYF | TRBV18 | - | TRBJ2-4 | TRBD2
TGTGCCAGCAGCTTAGCGGGAGGGGCCGCAGATACGCAGTATTTT | CASSLAGGAADTQYF | TRBV7-3 | - | TRBJ2-3 | TRBD2
TGCAGCGTTGTTGGCGTAACTAGCTCCTACGAGCAGTACTTC | CSVVGVTSSYEQYF | TRBV29-1 | - | TRBJ2-7 | -
TGTGCCAGCAGGATTACAGGGGGCGACGAAGCTTTCTTT | CASRITGGDEAFF | TRBV5-6 | once | TRBJ1-1 | TRBD1
TGTGCCAGCACGAGGCAGGGTCACGAAAAACTGTTTTTT | CASTRQGHEKLFF | TRBV6-5 | - | TRBJ1-4 | -
TGTGCCAGCAGTCTAAACAAGGGGACAGGGTTGGCGGAGACCCAGTACTTC | CASSLNKGTGLAETQYF | TRBV27 | - | TRBJ2-5 | TRBD1
TGCGCCAGCAGCTTCCCAGGGATATCCACTGAAGCTTTCTTT | CASSFPGISTEAFF | TRBV5-1 | - | TRBJ1-1 | -
TGTGCCAGCAGGGACAGATCCTTTATGGACGAGCAGTACTTC | CASRDRSFMDEQYF | TRBV2 | - | TRBJ2-7 | -
TGCGCCAGCAGCTTGGGGACAGAGTATTCACCCCTCCACTTT | CASSLGTEYSPLHF | TRBV5-1 | - | TRBJ1-6 | -
TGCGCCAGCAGCCCGCAGGGGATGACTGGAAACACCATATATTTT | CASSPQGMTGNTIYF | TRBV5-1 | - | TRBJ1-3 | -
TGTGCCAGCAGCTTCCGAACTAGCGGCACAGATACGCAGTATTTT | CASSFRTSGTDTQYF | TRBV7-3 | - | TRBJ2-3 | TRBD2
TGTGCCTGGAGTTGGGCCATTAACACTGAAGCTTTCTTT | CAWSWAINTEAFF | TRBV30 | - | TRBJ1-1 | -
TGTGCCAGCAGGGCCGACAGGAGAGGCAATCAGCCCCAGCATTTT | CASRADRRGNQPQHF | TRBV2 | few | TRBJ1-5 | -
TGTGCCAGCAGCGCTCGGACAGGGTTAACTGAAGCTTTCTTT | CASSARTGLTEAFF | TRBV11-3 | - | TRBJ1-1 | TRBD1
TGTGCCAGCAGCTTGGTCGGGGACTACGAGCAGTACTTC | CASSLVGDYEQYF | TRBV5-6 | - | TRBJ2-7 | -
TGTGCCAGCAGCGCCTCTCCGGGGAGTGGTCAGCCCCAGCATTTT | CASSASPGSGQPQHF | TRBV9 | - | TRBJ1-5 | -
TGTGCCGTAAGGCCGGGTCATAATTCACCCCTCCACTTT | CAVRPGHNSPLHF | TRBV30 | few | TRBJ1-6 | -
TGCGCCAGCAGCTCGGGCGGGGATACGCAGTATTTT | CASSSGGDTQYF | TRBV5-1 | few | TRBJ2-3 | -
TGTGCCAGCAGTCCCATCGACAAAGCCTATCAGCCCCAGCATTTT | CASSPIDKAYQPQHF | TRBV27 | - | TRBJ1-5 | -
TGTGCCAGTTCGCGGCGGGGGGGAGGCACTGAAGCTTTCTTT | CASSRRGGGTEAFF | TRBV28 | few | TRBJ1-1 | -
TGCGCCAGCAGCCAAGATCGTCGAGGAGGGGTTGAGCGTGGCTACACCTTC | CASSQDRRGGVERGYTF | TRBV4-1 | - | TRBJ1-2 | -
TGTGCCAGCAGTTTGTCAGGGGACAATAACTATGGCTACACCTTC | CASSLSGDNNYGYTF | TRBV28 | few | TRBJ1-2 | -
TGCGCCAGCAGCGGCGGGACGGGCAATGAAAAACTGTTTTTT | CASSGGTGNEKLFF | TRBV5-1 | - | TRBJ1-4 | -
TGTGCCAGCAGTGAAGGGGGCGGGAGTACCTACAATGAGCAGTTCTTC | CASSEGGGSTYNEQFF | TRBV2 | - | TRBJ2-1 | TRBD2
TGTGCCAGCAGCTTAGGGGCCACTAGCACAGATACGCAGTATTTT | CASSLGATSTDTQYF | TRBV11-3 | - | TRBJ2-3 | -
TGTGCCAGCACCGAACAGACCGGGGAGCTGTTTTTT | CASTEQTGELFF | TRBV7-3 | - | TRBJ2-2 | -
TGTGCCAGCATCAACCGGGACAGGGGCTACGAGCAGTACTTC | CASINRDRGYEQYF | TRBV28 | - | TRBJ2-7 | TRBD1
TGCGCCAGCAGCCCCAGACAGATCGACAATGAGCAGTTCTTC | CASSPRQIDNEQFF | TRBV5-1 | - | TRBJ2-1 | -
TGTGCCAGCGCTAAAGCGGGATCTGCCGACGAGCAGTACTTC | CASAKAGSADEQYF | TRBV7-9 | - | TRBJ2-7 | TRBD2
TGCGCCAGCAGCTTGGCACTGGGGGCCGATACGCAGTATTTT | CASSLALGADTQYF | TRBV5-1 | - | TRBJ2-3 | -
TGTGCCAGCAGCCACTTGGCAGGGACCTACGAGCAGTACTTC | CASSHLAGTYEQYF | TRBV4-2 | - | TRBJ2-7 | -
TGTGCCAGCAGCTCGGGACTAGCGGGGGAAGAGACCCAGTACTTC | CASSSGLAGEETQYF | TRBV11-3 | - | TRBJ2-5 | TRBD2
TGTGCCAGCAGCCCGGGTACTAGGGTTGGCTACACCTTC | CASSPGTRVGYTF | TRBV14 | - | TRBJ1-2 | -
TGTGCCTGGAGCCCGGACAGGGAGGTTGAAAAACTGTTTTTT | CAWSPDREVEKLFF | TRBV30 | - | TRBJ1-4 | TRBD1
TGTGCCACCACCTCGGGGACTAATGAAAAACTGTTTTTT | CATTSGTNEKLFF | TRBV10-3 | - | TRBJ1-4 | -
TGTGCCAGCAGCTTTATTGGCTTAAACTCCTACGAGCAGTACTTC | CASSFIGLNSYEQYF | TRBV5-5 | - | TRBJ2-7 | -
TGTGCTACACACAGGGAGAACTATGGCTACACCTTC | CATHRENYGYTF | TRBV6-5 | few | TRBJ1-2 | -
TGCGCCAGCAGCTTGACGGGGGACTCGGGGACCCAGTACTTC | CASSLTGDSGTQYF | TRBV5-1 | - | TRBJ2-5 | -
TGTGCCGCAGGGGAACCTGGGGGACTAGTGGCGGATACGCAGTATTTT | CAAGEPGGLVADTQYF | TRBV10-3 | - | TRBJ2-3 | TRBD2
TGTGCCAGCAGCTTAAAGCGGGGCCAAGAGACCCAGTACTTC | CASSLKRGQETQYF | TRBV7-4 | - | TRBJ2-5 | TRBD2
TGTGCCAGCAGCCCGAGGCCGGGACAGGGGGCCATAGATACGCAGTATTTT | CASSPRPGQGAIDTQYF | TRBV13 | - | TRBJ2-3 | TRBD1
TGCGCCAGCAGCCAAGAATACGGCAGGGGATTTGAAAAACTGTTTTTT | CASSQEYGRGFEKLFF | TRBV4-1 | - | TRBJ1-4 | -
TGTGCCAGCAGCCAAGAGAATTCGGGGGGGCCTCATGAGCAGTTCTTC | CASSQENSGGPHEQFF | TRBV4-2 | - | TRBJ2-1 | TRBD2
TGTGCCAGCAGGATCACCGGGACAGCTAATTCACCCCTCCACTTT | CASRITGTANSPLHF | TRBV7-2 | - | TRBJ1-6 | TRBD1